This T cell receptor (beta chain) comes out of a study of blood T cell repertoires in COVID-19. Germline V CDR1 and CDR2: LNHDA, SQIVND (reference sequence). The CDR3 runs 17 residues. Losses at the gene ends were 4 bases for V and 3 bases for J; bases not matched to a gene: 11. Generated by immunoSEQ multiplex PCR, the TCRdb table keeps only in-frame clones and is missing some. The sample yields roughly 36,000 clones, 85% to 90% seen once. This rearrangement joins TRBV19 to TRBJ1-5, with TRBD1 matching over 8 bases. Sequencing was done on a sample of peripheral blood. The clonotype comes from a man in his forties or fifties with active or convalescent COVID-19. The CDR3 protein is CASSTRGLYTSNQPQHF. CDR3 DNA sequence: TGTGCCAGTAGTACCAGGGGGCTATACACTTCCAATCAGCCCCAGCATTTT.